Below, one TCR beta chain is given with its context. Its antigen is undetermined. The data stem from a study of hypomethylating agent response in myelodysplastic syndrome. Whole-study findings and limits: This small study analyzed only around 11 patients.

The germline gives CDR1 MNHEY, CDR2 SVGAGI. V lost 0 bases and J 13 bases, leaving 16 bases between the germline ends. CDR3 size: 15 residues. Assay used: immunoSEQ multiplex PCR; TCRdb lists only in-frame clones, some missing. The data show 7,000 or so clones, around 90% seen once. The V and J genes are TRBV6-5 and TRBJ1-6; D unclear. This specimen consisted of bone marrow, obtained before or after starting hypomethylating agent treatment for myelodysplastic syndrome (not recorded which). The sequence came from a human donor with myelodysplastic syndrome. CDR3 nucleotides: TGTGCCAGCAGTTACTCACACAGTCCCCCATCCCCCCTCCACTTT. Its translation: CASSYSHSPPSPLHF.